This T cell receptor (beta chain) was sequenced in a study of blood T cell repertoires in COVID-19. Study at large: Samples of COVID-19 (acute and convalescent) were obtained from the United States, Italy and Spain. Sample material is recorded as cDNA or gDNA derived from T cells, B-cell-depleted T cells, or PBMCs.

Per the original data handling: How many nucleated cells were present was estimated from reference gene primer amplification. TCRdb's copy holds only in-frame clones and misses some; the assay was immunoSEQ multiplex PCR. The V and J calls and clone size were taken over from that table, and D and trimming were inferred from the DNA. The sample lists some 150,000 clones; 75% to 90% were seen once. CDR1 is SGHTA, CDR2 FQGTGA, per germline. The CDR3 is made up of 13 amino acids. V lost 5 bases to trimming and J lost 5 bases, with 13 bases between them. This sequence joins TRBV7-3 and TRBJ2-7; the D gene is possibly TRBD1 (6 bases). The specimen was peripheral blood. The TCR comes from a woman in her forties with acute or convalescent COVID-19. The DNA for the CDR3 is TGTGCCAGCAGCGCAACAGGGCCGGACGAGCAGTACTTC. Translated: CASSATGPDEQYF.